The 19 T cell receptor beta chains given below trace back to one sample, sequenced in a study of blood T cell repertoires in COVID-19. Method: immunoSEQ multiplex PCR; TCRdb's copy keeps in-frame clones and lacks some. The table includes roughly 380,000 clones, 85% detected once. Sequenced sample: peripheral blood. The receptors derive from a woman younger than 30 with acute or convalescent COVID-19.

The chain couples TRBV7-9 to TRBJ1-2, with a tentative D call TRBD1 (6 bases). CDR1 SEHNR and CDR2 FQNEAQ come from the germline V gene (reference sequence). Trimming pared 4 bases from V and 8 bases from J, leaving 23 bases between. The CDR3 consists of 16 residues. The CDR3 nucleotides read TGTGCCAGCAGCTCGGGACGGGACACACAACTTCAGGGCTACACCTTC. Residues: CASSSGRDTQLQGYTF. The full variable domain, with the rest looked up from reference TRBV7-9 and TRBJ1-2, is DTGVSQNPRHKITKRGQNVTFRCDPISEHNRLYWYRQTLGQGPEFLTYFQNEAQLEKSRLLSDRFSAERPKGSFSTLEIQRTEQGDSAMYLCASSSGRDTQLQGYTFGSGTRLTVV.

The gene calls are TRBV10-3 and TRBJ2-1; TRBD2 agrees at 11 bases. Germline V CDR1 and CDR2: ENHRY, SYGVKD. V gave up 3 bases and J gave up 1 base; unmatched junction bases: 5. The CDR3 totals 17 residues. This chain's CDR3 is CAISDGTSGLSYNEQFF. The CDR3 DNA sequence: TGTGCCATCAGTGACGGGACTAGCGGTTTATCCTACAATGAGCAGTTCTTC.

The V gene is TRBV6-5, the J gene TRBJ1-1, with D possibly being TRBD1 (5 bases). CDR1 is MNHEY, CDR2 SVGAGI, per germline. The CDR3 is made up of 13 amino acids. V lost 3 bases, J lost 2 bases, and 7 bases lay in between. Written as DNA, the CDR3 is TGTGCCAGCAGTTATGGGACTAACACTGAAGCTTTCTTT. This encodes CASSYGTNTEAFF.

The rearrangement joins TRBV18 to TRBJ2-3; no definite D call. The CDR3 totals 14 residues. V was pared by 2 bases and J by 4 bases, with 10 bases between. Per germline, CDR1 KGHSH and CDR2 LQKENI. The CDR3 loop is CASSPALSADTQYF. The DNA of the CDR3 is TGTGCCAGCTCACCAGCCTTATCGGCAGATACGCAGTATTTT.

The gene calls are TRBV2 and TRBJ2-7; TRBD2 agrees at 11 bases. This CDR3 is built from 15 residues. The germline V gene encodes CDR1 SNHLY and CDR2 FYNNEI. V was clipped by 10 bases and J by 5 bases; unmatched bases: 13. The CDR3 region has the DNA TGTGCCACCAAGGCCAATAGCGGGAGGGCCCACGAGCAGTACTTC. Translated, it gives CATKANSGRAHEQYF.

The chain combines TRBV7-3 with TRBJ2-2, with D possibly TRBD1 on 6 matching bases. The CDR3 is 15 residues long. Trimming shortened V by 4 bases and J by 7 bases, and 16 bases separated the two germline ends. From germline, CDR1 is SGHTA and CDR2 FQGTGA. The CDR3: CASSSGDRSSGELFF. CDR3 coding DNA: TGTGCCAGCAGCTCAGGGGATCGTTCGAGCGGGGAGCTGTTTTTT.

This rearrangement joins TRBV12-3 or TRBV12-4 to TRBJ2-2, with a possible D match to TRBD1 (6 bases). This CDR3 contains 11 residues. The V gene lost 11 bases and the J gene lost 6 bases, with 10 bases spanning the gap. CDR3 protein: CAATGSGELFF. Here the CDR3 DNA reads TGTGCCGCAACAGGGTCCGGGGAGCTGTTTTTT.

The chain has TRBV28 and TRBJ2-1; 10 bases fit TRBD1. CDR3 length: 20 amino acids. Germline CDR1 MDHEN, CDR2 SYDVKM. Trimming took 4 bases from V and 3 from J; bases not matched to a gene: 18. The CDR3 region has the DNA TGTGCCAGCAGTTCGTATACCCAAGGCACCGGGACAGGGGTCTACAATGAGCAGTTCTTC. Amino acids: CASSSYTQGTGTGVYNEQFF.

The count of this clone is one. The chain has TRBV7-9 and TRBJ1-2; possible D gene TRBD1, 5 bases. Per the germline V gene, CDR1 is SEHNR and CDR2 is FQNEAQ (reference sequence). The CDR3 contains 14 residues. Trimming removed 2 bases from V and 8 bases from J, with 15 bases in between. CDR3 nucleotide sequence: TGTGCCAGCAGCTTACTCCCCTACGGGGGGGGCTACACCTTC. It encodes CASSLLPYGGGYTF. Full variable domain (rest looked up from reference TRBV7-9 and TRBJ1-2): DTGVSQNPRHKITKRGQNVTFRCDPISEHNRLYWYRQTLGQGPEFLTYFQNEAQLEKSRLLSDRFSAERPKGSFSTLEIQRTEQGDSAMYLCASSLLPYGGGYTFGSGTRLTVV.

The chain links TRBV7-9 to TRBJ2-7, with D hard to call. CDR3 size: 12 residues. Germline V gene lookup returns CDR1 SEHNR and CDR2 FQNEAQ (reference sequence). V was cut by 2 bases and J by 0 bases, with 2 bases left in between. CDR3 in DNA: TGTGCCAGCAGCTTACACTCCTACGAGCAGTACTTC. It specifies CASSLHSYEQYF.

The CDR3 spells CASSKYLQGGDTEAFF. CDR3 coding DNA: TGCGCCAGCAGCAAATATTTACAGGGGGGAGACACTGAAGCTTTCTTT. V gene TRBV5-1 combines with J gene TRBJ1-1, with 8 bases identical to TRBD1. This CDR3 comprises 16 residues. Looked up from germline, CDR1 is SGHRS and CDR2 is YFSETQ. Trimming cost V 4 bases and J 3 bases; bases outside gene matches: 11. Together with reference TRBV5-1 and TRBJ1-1, the CDR3 gives the full variable domain: KAGVTQTPRYLIKTRGQQVTLSCSPISGHRSVSWYQQTPGQGLQFLFEYFSETQRNKGNFPGRFSGRQFSNSRSEMNVSTLELGDSALYLCASSKYLQGGDTEAFFGQGTRLTVV.

The gene calls are TRBV6-5 and TRBJ1-6; no definite D call. The ends were cut back, 5 bases at V and 6 bases at J, with 2 bases in the middle. The germline CDR1 and CDR2 sequences are MNHEY and SVGAGI. CDR3 length equals 11 residues. CDR3 sequence reads: CASSRNSPLHF. The CDR3 region has the DNA TGTGCCAGCAGTCGTAATTCACCCCTCCACTTT.

The V call is TRBV5-6, the J call TRBJ2-1, with 8 bases lining up with TRBD2. The V gene's germline CDR1 is SGHDT and CDR2 YYEEEE. The trim removed 0 bases at V and 3 bases at J, leaving 2 bases unmatched. The CDR3 sequence is 15 residues long. CDR3 sequence reads: CASSLGSGSYNEQFF. The CDR3 DNA reads TGTGCCAGCAGCTTGGGAAGCGGGAGCTACAATGAGCAGTTCTTC.

V gene TRBV6-5 combines with J gene TRBJ2-3; no definite D call. The CDR3 runs 12 residues. CDR1 MNHEY and CDR2 SVGAGI come from the germline V gene. Trimming removed 7 bases from V and 4 bases from J, with 9 bases in between. The CDR3 spells CASMNTPDTQYF. Written as DNA, the CDR3 is TGTGCCAGCATGAATACTCCAGATACGCAGTATTTT.

Here the CDR3 DNA reads TGTGCCAGCAGCTTGGCGCCATCGGGGGGCCGACCCCTCCACTTT. Amino acid sequence: CASSLAPSGGRPLHF. V and J are TRBV5-5 and TRBJ1-6; D might be TRBD1 (6 bases). V dropped 0 bases and J dropped 12 bases, with 16 bases sitting between them. The CDR3 sequence is 15 residues long. Per the germline V gene, CDR1 is SGHKS and CDR2 is YYEKEE (reference sequence).

The chain joins TRBV29-1 to TRBJ1-1; a weak D match, TRBD1 (6 bases). V lost 4 bases, J lost 1 base, and 10 bases lay in between. Germline V gene data show CDR1 as SQVTM and CDR2 as ANQGSEA. This CDR3 has 13 residues. The DNA for the CDR3 is TGCAGCGTTGCCCCGACAGGGAACACTGAAGCTTTCTTT. Protein product: CSVAPTGNTEAFF.

The genes are TRBV14 and TRBJ2-1, with TRBD2 as a possible D gene (6 bases). Germline V gene data show CDR1 as SGHDN and CDR2 as FVKESK. The CDR3 totals 16 residues. V shed 2 bases and J shed 1 base, with 12 bases lying between them. The CDR3 is CASSQSGWRSYNEQFF. The CDR3 DNA sequence: TGTGCCAGCAGCCAAAGCGGGTGGAGATCCTACAATGAGCAGTTCTTC.

V is TRBV28 and J is TRBJ1-1, with D maybe TRBD1 (5 bases). CDR3 length equals 11 residues. Germline V CDR1 and CDR2: MDHEN, SYDVKM. Trimming took 10 bases from V and 5 from J, leaving 11 bases between them. For the CDR3, the DNA is TGTGCCACCGGGGGGGGGACTGAAGCTTTCTTT. Amino acids: CATGGGTEAFF.

This CDR3 reads CASSETRGGTEAFF. The CDR3 DNA follows: TGTGCCAGCTCGGAGACCCGGGGAGGAACTGAAGCTTTCTTT. The rearrangement uses TRBV18 and TRBJ1-1; D unclear. The length of the CDR3 is 14 residues. The V gene lost 6 bases and the J gene lost 5 bases, with 16 bases spanning the gap. Germline V CDR1 and CDR2: KGHSH, LQKENI.